This T cell receptor (beta chain) was identified during a study of T-cell reconstitution after alpha-beta-depleted transplantation in children (dated by TCRdb to about 2016). As for the study more broadly: Using TCR repertoire profiling, the study quantitatively followed how T-cell immune reconstitution unfolded in children after TCRalphabeta/CD19-depleted allogeneic hematopoietic cell transplantation.

Library preparation used PCR. Sequencing used an Illumina HiSeq 2500. TCR library preparation used molecular barcoding, with unique molecular identifiers applied to normalize quantification of the TCRbeta repertoire. The public reads were quality trimmed at Q25 with fastp and then assembled into clones with MiXCR by TCRdb, keeping productive beta chains. Entries are consolidated by CDR3 protein sequence, retaining the most common genes and DNA. Counted in this sample were around 78,000 distinct CDR3 sequences; approximately 7.4% of them appeared once. The top ten clonotypes cover about 2.3% of the sample. This clonotype was found many times. Which antigen it targets is not known. Since no conserved phenylalanine or tryptophan closes the CDR3, a read error is the likely cause. Because the CDR3's place on the DNA is in doubt, the DNA is left out and the CDR3 is given as listed by TCRdb. CDR1 and CDR2 are drawn from the germline V gene (reference sequence): DFQATT, SNEGSKA. From its first to its last residue, the CDR3 has 10 amino acids.

The source was PBMCs from the stem cell graft donor, collected from the stem cell graft. The chain employs TRBV20-1 and TRBJ1-2; TRBD1, the D gene given by the table, was not confirmed from the DNA. The TCR was taken from a human donor who donated a stem cell graft to a child with acute lymphoblastic leukemia. CDR3 sequence: CSARGDKDGV.